This TCR beta chain is drawn from a study of CD8 T cells in Susac syndrome (dated by TCRdb to the late 2010s). General notes on the study: Whether CD8+ T cell activation and differentiation in Susac syndrome was antigen driven was tested using repertoire sequencing. The full study reports these points: The TCR sequencing and HLA analysis was acknowledged to have included a relatively small number of individuals.

Peripheral blood CD8+ and CD4+ T cells from healthy donors, Susac syndrome patients and multiple sclerosis patients were profiled using high-throughput TCR beta sequencing. Healthy donors were included as age- and sex-matched controls. CD8+ TEMRA cells were enriched by FACS, while bulk CD8+ and CD4+ T cells were purified by magnetic negative isolation. Blood was collected in EDTA tubes and processed within 24 hours, with PBMCs isolated through density gradient centrifugation. PBMCs intended for TCR sequencing were cryopreserved in liquid nitrogen and were subsequently thawed in a 37 degrees C water bath. A purity of at least 90% was achieved for sorted or isolated CD4+, CD8+ and CD8+ TEMRA cells. Of note for this clonotype: The antigen it binds to is not known. It has no much larger one-base neighbor in the sample; base qualities were not kept.

RNA was extracted with the RNeasy kit and roughly 0.45 to 1 ug was reverse transcribed using random hexamers. The immunoSEQ multiplex PCR assay, covering 54 Vbeta and 13 Jbeta segments, was used to amplify TCR beta CDR3 regions. Bias from PCR amplification was corrected by using a synthetic template baseline for primer optimization and for computational correction. The paper's processing steps were these. Reads were annotated to V, D and J genes according to IMGT and were analyzed with immunoSEQ Analyzer, with only productive sequences retained. To calculate clonality, Shannon entropy was normalized by log2 of the number of productive unique sequences and then subtracted from one. For each patient and control, public and private clones were evaluated among the 100 most prevalent clones. Clones were defined as Susac-specific when absent from the healthy and MS cohorts, from about a thousand published viral clones and from other ImmuneACCESS disease sequences. TCRdb reworked the public reads: Q25 trimming with fastp, MiXCR clone assembly, productive beta chains retained. When rows share a CDR3 protein, they turn into one entry using the most common DNA and genes. The V and J calls follow TCRdb's processing rather than the paper's. The sample includes more than 100,000 distinct CDR3 sequences, with about 96% observed a single time. The top ten clones comprise more than 0.095% of the sample.

The TCR comes from a human donor in good health. Sequenced: CD4+ T cells from PBMCs.

The DNA sequence is given as TGTGCCAGCAGCCTCGGACAGAACAATCAGCCCCAGCATTTT. It translates as CASSLGQNNQPQHF. The chain is made from TRBV14 and TRBJ1-5; TRBD1 is a weak D gene call, 6 bases matching. CDR1 is given as SGHDN and CDR2 as FVKESK, both from the germline V gene. V and J lose 4 bases and 3 bases, and a span of 10 bases separates them. The CDR3 goes from the cysteine to the phenylalanine over 14 residues. Only CDR3 DNA is held: 42 bases, read in frame from base 1.